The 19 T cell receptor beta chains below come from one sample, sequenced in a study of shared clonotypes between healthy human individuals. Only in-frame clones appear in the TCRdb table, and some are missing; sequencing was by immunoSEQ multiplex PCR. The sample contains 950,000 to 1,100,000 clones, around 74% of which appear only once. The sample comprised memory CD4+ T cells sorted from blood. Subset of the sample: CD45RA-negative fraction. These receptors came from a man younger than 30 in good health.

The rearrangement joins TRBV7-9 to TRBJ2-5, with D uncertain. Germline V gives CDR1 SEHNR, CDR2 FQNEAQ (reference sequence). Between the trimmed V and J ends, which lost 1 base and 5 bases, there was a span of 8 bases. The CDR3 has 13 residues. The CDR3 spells CASSLDPRETQYF. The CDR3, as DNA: TGTGCCAGCAGCTTAGACCCGAGGGAGACCCAGTACTTC.

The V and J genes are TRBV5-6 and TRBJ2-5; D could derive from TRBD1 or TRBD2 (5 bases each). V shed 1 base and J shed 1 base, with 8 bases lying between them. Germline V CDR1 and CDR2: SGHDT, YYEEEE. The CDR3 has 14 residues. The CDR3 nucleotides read TGTGCCAGCAGCTTGCGGGGCCTCCAAGAGACCCAGTACTTC. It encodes CASSLRGLQETQYF.

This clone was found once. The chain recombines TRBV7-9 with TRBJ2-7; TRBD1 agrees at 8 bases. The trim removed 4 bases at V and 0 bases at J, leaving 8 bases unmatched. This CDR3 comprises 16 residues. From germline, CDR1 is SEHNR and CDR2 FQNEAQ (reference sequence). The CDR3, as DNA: TGTGCCAGCAGCTCCCTCTGGACAGGGAGCTCCTACGAGCAGTACTTC. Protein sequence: CASSSLWTGSSYEQYF.

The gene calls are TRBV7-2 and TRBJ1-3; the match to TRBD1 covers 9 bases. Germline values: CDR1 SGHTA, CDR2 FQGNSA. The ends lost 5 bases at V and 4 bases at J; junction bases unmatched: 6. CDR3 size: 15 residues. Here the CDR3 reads CASSQQGALGNTIYF. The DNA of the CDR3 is TGTGCCAGCAGCCAACAGGGGGCTCTCGGAAACACCATATATTTT. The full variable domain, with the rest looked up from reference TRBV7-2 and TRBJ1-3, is GAGVSQSPSNKVTEKGKDVELRCDPISGHTALYWYRQSLGQGLEFLIYFQGNSAPDKSGLPSDRFSAERTGGSVSTLTIQRTQQEDSAVYLCASSQQGALGNTIYFGEGSWLTVV.

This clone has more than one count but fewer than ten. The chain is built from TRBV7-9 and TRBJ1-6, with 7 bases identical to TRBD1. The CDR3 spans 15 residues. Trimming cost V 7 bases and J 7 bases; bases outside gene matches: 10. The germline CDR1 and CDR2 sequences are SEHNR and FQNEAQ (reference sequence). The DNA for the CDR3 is TGTGCCAGCATGCAAGAGGGACAGAGAAATTCACCCCTCCACTTT. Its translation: CASMQEGQRNSPLHF.

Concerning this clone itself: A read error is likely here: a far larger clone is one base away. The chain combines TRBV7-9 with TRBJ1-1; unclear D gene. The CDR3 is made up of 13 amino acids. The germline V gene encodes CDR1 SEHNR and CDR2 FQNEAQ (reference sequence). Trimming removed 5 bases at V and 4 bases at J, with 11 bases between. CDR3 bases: TGTGCCAGCAGCCCGCACATGAGCACTGAAGCTTTCTTT. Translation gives CASSPHMSTEAFF.

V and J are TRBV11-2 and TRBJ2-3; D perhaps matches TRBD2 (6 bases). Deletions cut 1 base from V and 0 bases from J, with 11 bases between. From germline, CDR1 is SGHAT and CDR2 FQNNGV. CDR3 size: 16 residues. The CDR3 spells CASSLGFAGSTDTQYF. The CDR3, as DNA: TGTGCCAGCAGCTTAGGTTTCGCGGGAAGCACAGATACGCAGTATTTT.

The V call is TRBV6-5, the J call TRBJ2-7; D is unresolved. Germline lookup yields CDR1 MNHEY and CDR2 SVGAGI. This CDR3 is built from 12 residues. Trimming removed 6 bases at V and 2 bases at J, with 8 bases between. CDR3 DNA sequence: TGTGCCAGCAGGACGGCTCCCTACGAGCAGTACTTC. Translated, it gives CASRTAPYEQYF.

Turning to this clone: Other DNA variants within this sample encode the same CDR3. CDR3 amino acids: CASSTGGGGYTF. CDR3 coding DNA: TGTGCCAGCAGCACAGGGGGAGGTGGCTACACCTTC. This chain joins TRBV6-5 and TRBJ1-2; TRBD1 aligns across 8 bases. In germline, CDR1 is MNHEY, CDR2 SVGAGI. The ends lost 6 bases at V and 7 bases at J; junction bases unmatched: 4. The CDR3 is 12 residues long.

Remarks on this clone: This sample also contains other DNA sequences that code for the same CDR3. The CDR3 DNA follows: TGTGCCAGCAGTGATCCTAGACAGGGTTGGAATCAGCCCCAGCATTTT. The encoded protein is CASSDPRQGWNQPQHF. V is TRBV6-1 and J is TRBJ1-5; 7 bases align to TRBD1. CDR1 and CDR2 (germline): MNHNS, SASEGT. The ends lost 3 bases at V and 4 bases at J; junction bases unmatched: 9. This CDR3 comprises 16 residues.

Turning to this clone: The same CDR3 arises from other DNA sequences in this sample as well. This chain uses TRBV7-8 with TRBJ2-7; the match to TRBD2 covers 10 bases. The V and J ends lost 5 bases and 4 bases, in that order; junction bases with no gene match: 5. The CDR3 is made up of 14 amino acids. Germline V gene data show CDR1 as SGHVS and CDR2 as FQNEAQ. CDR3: CASSPSGRAYEQYF. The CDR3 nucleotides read TGTGCCAGCAGCCCGAGCGGGAGGGCGTACGAGCAGTACTTC.

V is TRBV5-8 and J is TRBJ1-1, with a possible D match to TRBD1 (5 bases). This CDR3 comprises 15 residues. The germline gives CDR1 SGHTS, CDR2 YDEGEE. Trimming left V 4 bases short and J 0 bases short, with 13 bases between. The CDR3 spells CASSRAWGLNTEAFF. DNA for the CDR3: TGTGCCAGCAGCCGTGCCTGGGGCCTGAACACTGAAGCTTTCTTT.

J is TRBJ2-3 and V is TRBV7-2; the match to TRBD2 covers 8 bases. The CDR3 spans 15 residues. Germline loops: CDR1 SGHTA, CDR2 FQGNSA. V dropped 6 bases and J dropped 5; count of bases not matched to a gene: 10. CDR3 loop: CASRGGAGAVDTQYF. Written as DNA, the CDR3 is TGTGCCAGCAGGGGAGGAGCGGGAGCTGTAGATACGCAGTATTTT.

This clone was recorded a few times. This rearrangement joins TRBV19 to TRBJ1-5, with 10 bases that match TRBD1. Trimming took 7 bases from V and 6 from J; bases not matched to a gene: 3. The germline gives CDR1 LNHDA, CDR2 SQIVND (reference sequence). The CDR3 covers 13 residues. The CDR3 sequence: CASTGTGVQPQHF. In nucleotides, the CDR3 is TGTGCCAGTACCGGGACAGGGGTTCAGCCCCAGCATTTT.

CDR3: CASRKGDSNQPQHF. The CDR3 DNA sequence: TGTGCCAGTAGGAAAGGGGATAGCAATCAGCCCCAGCATTTT. The J gene is TRBJ1-5, the V gene TRBV19; a possible D gene is TRBD1 (5 bases). Between the trimmed V and J ends, which lost 6 bases and 0 bases, there was a span of 9 bases. This CDR3 comprises 14 residues. CDR1 LNHDA and CDR2 SQIVND come from the germline V gene (reference sequence).

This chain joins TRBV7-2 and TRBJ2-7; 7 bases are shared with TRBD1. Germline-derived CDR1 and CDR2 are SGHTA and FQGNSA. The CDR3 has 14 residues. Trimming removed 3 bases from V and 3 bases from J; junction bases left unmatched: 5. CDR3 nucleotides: TGTGCCAGCAGCTTGACAGGGATGGTCTACGAGCAGTACTTC. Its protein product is CASSLTGMVYEQYF.

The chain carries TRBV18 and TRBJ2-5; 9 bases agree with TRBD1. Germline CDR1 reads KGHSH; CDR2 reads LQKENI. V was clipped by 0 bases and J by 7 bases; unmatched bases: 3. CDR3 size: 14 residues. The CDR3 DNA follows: TGTGCCAGCTCACCACCCACAGGGGGCGCGACCCAGTACTTC. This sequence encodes CASSPPTGGATQYF. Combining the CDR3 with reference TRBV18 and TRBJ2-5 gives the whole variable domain NAGVMQNPRHLVRRRGQEARLRCSPMKGHSHVYWYRQLPEEGLKFMVYLQKENIIDESGMPKERFSAEFPKEGPSILRIQQVVRGDSAAYFCASSPPTGGATQYFGPGTRLLVL.

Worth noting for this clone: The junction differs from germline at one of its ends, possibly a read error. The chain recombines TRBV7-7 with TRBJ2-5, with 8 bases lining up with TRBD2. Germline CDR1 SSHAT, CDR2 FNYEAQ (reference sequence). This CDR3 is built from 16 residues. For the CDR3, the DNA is TGTGCTAGCAGCTTAGGGGTAGCGGGAAGCGGAGAGACCCAGTACTTC. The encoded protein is CASSLGVAGSGETQYF.

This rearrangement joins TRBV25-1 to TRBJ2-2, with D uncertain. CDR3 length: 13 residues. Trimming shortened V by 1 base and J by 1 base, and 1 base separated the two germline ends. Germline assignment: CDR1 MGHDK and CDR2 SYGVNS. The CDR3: CASSELNTGELFF. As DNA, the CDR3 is TGTGCCAGCAGTGAATTGAACACCGGGGAGCTGTTTTTT.